Given below is one TCR beta chain in context. From germline, CDR1 is PRHDT and CDR2 FYEKMQ (reference sequence). The CDR3 is 17 residues long. J gave up 5 bases and V 1 base, and 12 bases lay outside the gene matches. Authors' processing steps: Reference gene primer amplification yielded estimated nucleated cell counts. Method: immunoSEQ multiplex PCR; TCRdb's copy keeps in-frame clones and lacks some. D and trimming come from the DNA, and the V and J calls and clone size come from that table. The profile covers 210,000 or so clones, with around 89% appearing a single time and about 0.59% taken by the ten largest. The sample originates from a study of blood T cell repertoires in COVID-19. Study-wide background: COVID-19 samples collected from the United States, Italy and Spain covered acute and convalescent phases. T cells, B-cell-depleted T cells, or PBMCs supplied cDNA or gDNA.

This sequence was found in a man aged 45-60 years with acute or convalescent COVID-19. The chain recombines TRBV13 with TRBJ2-3; 7 bases align to TRBD1. The sequencing sample was made of peripheral blood. The CDR3 sequence is CASSLEAQGVLEDTQYF. CDR3 bases: TGTGCCAGCAGCTTAGAGGCTCAGGGGGTTCTTGAAGATACGCAGTATTTT.